The 3 T cell receptor beta chains below were found in one sample sequenced in a study of blood T cells in healthy people across ages. Sample-barcoded 5' priming and a J-beta primer mix drove a second PCR of roughly 7 to 11 cycles. TCRdb re-analysed the 5' RACE reads in MiXCR, keeping a single row per CDR3 protein. The sample carries about 1.5 million distinct CDR3 sequences, about 45% recorded once. The sequenced sample consisted of blood. These receptors all come from a woman aged 18-29 years in good health.

This clonotype was seen more than once but under ten times. The chain couples TRBV29-1 to TRBJ2-7, with TRBD2 identical over 8 bases. Germline CDR1 is SQVTM and CDR2 is ANQGSEA. CDR3 length equals 15 residues. Germline trimming cut 0 bases from V and 3 bases from J; bases unmatched to any gene: 7. CDR3 sequence reads: CSVEEGVAGFYEQYF. The CDR3 region has the DNA TGCAGCGTTGAAGAGGGAGTAGCGGGATTCTACGAGCAGTACTTC.

The genes are TRBV6-2 or TRBV6-3 and TRBJ1-4; D may be TRBD1 (5 bases). Germline lookup yields CDR1 MNHEY and CDR2 SVGEGT. Trimming shortened V by 5 bases and J by 5 bases, and 15 bases separated the two germline ends. The CDR3 extends over 15 amino acids. Here the CDR3 reads CASSDRQPENEKLFF. The CDR3 coding sequence is TGTGCCAGCAGTGACCGACAGCCCGAGAATGAAAAACTGTTTTTT.

Only a few counts were recorded for this clonotype. The chain has TRBV5-1 and TRBJ2-1; possibly TRBD2 for D (5 bases). Germline CDR1 reads SGHRS; CDR2 reads YFSETQ. The CDR3 spans 16 residues. Trimming shortened V by 4 bases and J by 2 bases, and 16 bases separated the two germline ends. The CDR3 sequence: CASSPRFSDPYNEQFF. The DNA for the CDR3 is TGCGCCAGCAGCCCCCGATTTAGCGACCCCTACAATGAGCAGTTCTTC.